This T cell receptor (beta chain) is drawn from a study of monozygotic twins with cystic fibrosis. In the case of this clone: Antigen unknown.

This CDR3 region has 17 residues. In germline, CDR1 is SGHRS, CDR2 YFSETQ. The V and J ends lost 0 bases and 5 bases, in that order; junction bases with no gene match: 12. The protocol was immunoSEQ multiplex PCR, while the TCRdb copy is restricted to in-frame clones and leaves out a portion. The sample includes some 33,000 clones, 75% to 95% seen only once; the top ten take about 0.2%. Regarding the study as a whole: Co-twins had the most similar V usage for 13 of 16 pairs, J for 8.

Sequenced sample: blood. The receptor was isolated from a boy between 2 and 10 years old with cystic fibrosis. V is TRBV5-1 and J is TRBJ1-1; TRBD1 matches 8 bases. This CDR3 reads CASSLVQGAPRKTEAFF. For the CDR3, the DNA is TGCGCCAGCAGCTTGGTCCAGGGGGCGCCCAGAAAGACTGAAGCTTTCTTT.